This TCR beta chain stems from a study of T cell responses to AZD1222 COVID-19 vaccine. The method was immunoSEQ multiplex PCR; TCRdb's version includes in-frame clones alone and lacks a portion of them. The sample lists 130,000 or so clones; about nine tenths were seen once. Study-wide findings and caveats: Donors, mostly white British, included more females; clonal diversity was possibly underestimated.

Comment on this clone: Its antigen is as yet unknown.

The source material was peripheral blood, sampled on day 0 of AZD1222 vaccination. The clonotype comes from an adult in good health.

For the CDR3, the DNA is TGCAGTGTGGGCTCGGCCGGGGAGCTGTTTTTT. Translation gives CSVGSAGELFF. The chain uses TRBV20-1 and TRBJ2-2; D is ambiguous. Trimming stripped 7 bases from V and 6 bases from J, with 9 bases between. CDR3 length equals 11 residues. Germline loops: CDR1 DFQATT, CDR2 SNEGSKA (reference sequence).